The 15 T cell receptor beta chains given below trace back to one sample, sequenced in a study of blood T cell repertoires in COVID-19. TCRdb's copy holds only in-frame clones and misses some; the assay was immunoSEQ multiplex PCR. The sample records 190,000 or so clones, around four fifths being singletons. Sequencing used peripheral blood. All receptors come from a man aged 50 to 59 with active or convalescent COVID-19.

The gene calls are TRBV30 and TRBJ1-5; D is perhaps TRBD1 (5 bases). This CDR3 comprises 13 residues. The V and J ends lost 1 base and 6 bases respectively, with 10 bases between them. Germline CDR1 is GTSNPN and CDR2 is SVGIG (reference sequence). This CDR3 reads CAWSAGIGQPQHF. The CDR3 bases are TGTGCCTGGAGTGCAGGGATCGGTCAGCCCCAGCATTTT.

CDR3 protein: CAWSTGISGYTF. CDR3 in DNA: TGTGCCTGGAGCACAGGGATATCTGGCTACACCTTC. This chain uses TRBV30 with TRBJ1-2, with D possibly matching TRBD1 (6 bases). Germline CDR1 is GTSNPN and CDR2 is SVGIG (reference sequence). The CDR3 is 12 residues long. V dropped 3 bases and J dropped 7 bases, with 12 bases sitting between them.

This clone was seen more than once but under ten times. The V gene is TRBV2, the J gene TRBJ2-7; 7 bases agree with TRBD1. Losses at the gene ends were 1 base for V and 6 bases for J; bases not matched to a gene: 3. The CDR3 spans 13 residues. Germline V gene lookup returns CDR1 SNHLY and CDR2 FYNNEI. The CDR3, as DNA: TGTGCCAGCAGTGAAGTTAGACAGGGCGAGCAGTACTTC. As protein: CASSEVRQGEQYF.

This chain links TRBV5-4 with TRBJ1-6; unclear D gene. CDR3 length equals 14 residues. CDR1 SGHNT and CDR2 YYREEE come from the germline V gene (reference sequence). Trimming removed 4 bases from V and 3 bases from J, with 8 bases in between. The CDR3 spells CASSPRDYNSPLHF. The CDR3 nucleotides read TGTGCCAGCAGCCCACGGGACTATAATTCACCCCTCCACTTT. The full variable domain, rest sourced from reference TRBV5-4 and TRBJ1-6, is ETGVTQSPTHLIKTRGQQVTLRCSSQSGHNTVSWYQQALGQGPQFIFQYYREEENGRGNFPPRFSGLQFPNYSSELNVNALELDDSALYLCASSPRDYNSPLHFGNGTRLTVT.

The chain carries TRBV6-5 and TRBJ1-5; TRBD1 agrees at 9 bases. There are 14 residues in the CDR3. The trim removed 6 bases at V and 6 bases at J, leaving 6 bases unmatched. Germline V lookup: CDR1 MNHEY, CDR2 SVGAGI. The CDR3 DNA reads as TGTGCCAGCAGGGACAGGGGTGGGGCTCAGCCCCAGCATTTT. Amino acid sequence: CASRDRGGAQPQHF.

V gene TRBV18 combines with J gene TRBJ1-2; 7 bases line up with TRBD1. Germline V gene sequence: CDR1 KGHSH, CDR2 LQKENI. The CDR3 is made up of 13 amino acids. J lost 8 bases, V lost 3 bases, and 6 bases had no gene match. CDR3 protein: CASSPGQVEGYTF. In nucleotides, the CDR3 is TGTGCCAGCTCACCCGGACAGGTTGAGGGCTACACCTTC.

This clone was recorded once. The chain combines TRBV10-3 with TRBJ2-7, with D possibly TRBD2 on 6 matching bases. This CDR3 comprises 12 residues. Trimming stripped 6 bases from V and 4 bases from J, with 10 bases between. CDR1 ENHRY and CDR2 SYGVKD come from the germline V gene. CDR3 DNA sequence: TGTGCCATCAGCCTCGGGGGTTACGAGCAGTACTTC. Residues: CAISLGGYEQYF.

The chain carries TRBV28 and TRBJ2-5; D gene uncertain. The CDR3 covers 12 residues. Per germline, CDR1 MDHEN and CDR2 SYDVKM. The V and J ends lost 6 bases and 4 bases respectively, with 9 bases between them. The CDR3 DNA follows: TGTGCCAGCAGACCCCGGGTAGAGACCCAGTACTTC. This codes for CASRPRVETQYF.

In this sample, this clone turned up a few times. The genes are TRBV23-1 and TRBJ1-5; D not resolved. TRBV23-1 is recorded as an ORF, its role being uncertain. This CDR3 contains 15 residues. The germline V and J ends were trimmed by 4 bases and 6 bases, with 16 bases remaining between them. CDR3 sequence: CASSLGLPGSQPQHF. The CDR3 coding sequence is TGCGCCAGCAGTCTAGGGCTACCCGGGAGTCAGCCCCAGCATTTT.

This chain's CDR3 is CASSQTSGRWTGELFF. In DNA, the CDR3 is TGTGCCAGCAGTCAAACTAGCGGGAGGTGGACCGGGGAGCTGTTTTTT. The V and J genes are TRBV14 and TRBJ2-2, with 12 bases lining up with TRBD2. The V segment lost 6 bases and the J segment 5 bases; nucleotides outside the gene matches: 7. The CDR3 loop spans 16 amino acids. Germline loops: CDR1 SGHDN, CDR2 FVKESK.

This sequence joins TRBV19 and TRBJ1-4, with unresolved D. Between the trimmed V and J ends, which lost 5 bases and 4 bases, there was a span of 11 bases. From germline, CDR1 is LNHDA and CDR2 SQIVND (reference sequence). The CDR3 has 14 amino acids. CDR3: CASSRVALNEKLFF. CDR3 nucleotide sequence: TGTGCCAGTAGTCGTGTTGCGCTTAATGAAAAACTGTTTTTT.

Points on this clone: Compared with germline, one end of the junction differs, possibly owing to a read error. V and J are TRBV14 and TRBJ2-5, with TRBD1 as a possible D gene (6 bases). The CDR3 sequence is 12 residues long. CDR1 SGHDN and CDR2 FVKESK come from the germline V gene. CDR3 sequence (DNA): TGTGCCAGCAGCCAATTCGGGGACAAGGAGAACTTC. This codes for CASSQFGDKENF.

This chain's CDR3 is CATSRDRGSDTEAFF. The CDR3 coding sequence is TGTGCCACCAGCAGAGATCGTGGGAGCGACACTGAAGCTTTCTTT. The genes are TRBV15 and TRBJ1-1; D unresolved. The CDR3 runs 15 residues. V lost 0 bases to trimming and J lost 3 bases, with 11 bases between them. The germline V gene has CDR1 LNHNV and CDR2 YYDKDF (reference sequence). Combining the CDR3 with reference TRBV15 and TRBJ1-1 gives the whole variable domain DAMVIQNPRYQVTQFGKPVTLSCSQTLNHNVMYWYQQKSSQAPKLLFHYYDKDFNNEADTPDNFQSRRPNTSFCFLDIRSPGLGDTAMYLCATSRDRGSDTEAFFGQGTRLTVV.

The rearrangement links TRBV12-3 or TRBV12-4 to TRBJ1-1; D possibly corresponds to TRBD1 (6 bases). The CDR3 loop spans 12 amino acids. With 3 bases removed from V and 12 bases from J, the gap between germline ends came to 14 bases. The CDR3 DNA reads TGTGCCAGCAGTTTGGGGGGGCGCAGGACTTTCTTT. Its protein product is CASSLGGRRTFF.

The rearrangement joins TRBV7-2 to TRBJ2-7; the match to TRBD2 covers 11 bases. CDR3 length: 15 residues. Germline V gene sequence: CDR1 SGHTA, CDR2 FQGNSA. V lost 2 bases and J lost 1; bases outside the gene matches: 1. CDR3 residues: CASSLLAGGSYEQYF. CDR3 DNA sequence: TGTGCCAGCAGCTTACTAGCGGGGGGTTCCTACGAGCAGTACTTC.